Following are 12 T cell receptor beta chains from one sample sequenced in a study of T-cell reconstitution after alpha-beta-depleted transplantation in children. A TCRbeta library incorporating unique molecular identifiers was prepared. TCRdb reanalysed the PCR reads using MiXCR and keeps one entry per CDR3 protein. This table holds 360,000 or so distinct CDR3 sequences, around 21% found once. This specimen was PBMCs from the stem cell graft donor, taken from the stem cell graft. These receptors originate from a human donor who donated a stem cell graft to a child with acute myeloid leukemia.

In its sample, this clonotype was seen a few times. The CDR3 sequence: CASAGYRVSGANVLTF. The DNA of the CDR3 is TGCGCCAGCGCAGGGTACCGGGTGAGTGGGGCCAACGTCCTGACTTTC. The chain recombines TRBV5-1 with TRBJ2-6; a weak D match, TRBD1 (5 bases). Germline V gene data show CDR1 as SGHRS and CDR2 as YFSETQ. Deletions cut 7 bases from V and 3 bases from J, with 17 bases between. CDR3 length equals 16 residues.

This clonotype was seen more than once but under ten times. The rearrangement joins TRBV11-1 to TRBJ2-1; 8 bases are shared with TRBD2. V was pared by 0 bases and J by 10 bases, with 23 bases of the junction left unmatched. The CDR3 runs to 20 residues. Germline CDR1 reads SGHAT; CDR2 reads FQDESV (reference sequence). CDR3: CASSLARIKKRESVAGEQFF. The CDR3 nucleotides are TGTGCCAGCAGCTTAGCTCGAATCAAGAAGCGGGAGAGCGTGGCAGGGGAGCAGTTCTTC.

This clonotype was counted a few times. The V call is TRBV29-1, the J call TRBJ2-5; D ambiguous. CDR3 size: 12 residues. The germline V and J ends were trimmed by 6 bases and 4 bases, with 12 bases remaining between them. Germline loops: CDR1 SQVTM, CDR2 ANQGSEA. The CDR3 here is CSVDPSGETQYF. The DNA for the CDR3 is TGCAGCGTGGACCCTTCGGGAGAGACCCAGTACTTC. The full variable domain, its missing parts supplied by reference TRBV29-1 and TRBJ2-5, is SAVISQKPSRDICQRGTSLTIQCQVDSQVTMMFWYRQQPGQSLTLIATANQGSEATYESGFVIDKFPISRPNLTFSTLTVSNMSPEDSSIYLCSVDPSGETQYFGPGTRLLVL.

The table lists this clonotype with a few counts. The chain links TRBV20-1 to TRBJ1-4; D might be TRBD1 (5 bases). This CDR3 is 14 amino acids long. Deletions cut 5 bases from V and 4 bases from J, with 14 bases between. Looked up from germline, CDR1 is DFQATT and CDR2 is SNEGSKA (reference sequence). The CDR3 spells CSAGRQLFNEKLFF. The CDR3 DNA is TGCAGTGCTGGGAGACAGCTCTTTAATGAAAAACTGTTTTTT.

This clonotype occurred many times. The chain carries TRBV29-1 and TRBJ2-1; no reliable D call. V was cut by 7 bases and J by 9 bases, with 10 bases left in between. The CDR3 loop spans 10 amino acids. From germline, CDR1 is SQVTM and CDR2 ANQGSEA. The CDR3 region is CSASGTEQFF. The DNA of the CDR3 is TGCAGCGCCTCAGGCACTGAGCAGTTCTTC.

The rearrangement joins TRBV9 to TRBJ2-3; D is unresolved. CDR1 and CDR2 (germline): SGDLS, YYNGEE. Trimming pared 1 base from V and 4 bases from J, leaving 7 bases between. The CDR3 is 13 amino acids. The CDR3 reads CASSVNTADTQYF. CDR3 nucleotide sequence: TGTGCCAGCAGCGTAAATACGGCAGATACGCAGTATTTT. The variable domain in full, with the rest retrieved from reference TRBV9 and TRBJ2-3, is DSGVTQTPKHLITATGQRVTLRCSPRSGDLSVYWYQQSLDQGLQFLIQYYNGEERAKGNILERFSAQQFPDLHSELNLSSLELGDSALYFCASSVNTADTQYFGPGTRLTVL.

This clonotype turned up a few times. The rearrangement links TRBV29-1 to TRBJ2-1; D might be TRBD1 (6 bases). From germline, CDR1 is SQVTM and CDR2 ANQGSEA. CDR3 length equals 11 residues. V was pared by 7 bases and J by 9 bases, with 13 bases between. Here the CDR3 reads CSGGQDGEQFF. CDR3 in DNA: TGCAGCGGGGGGCAGGACGGTGAGCAGTTCTTC.

V is TRBV29-1 and J is TRBJ2-1, with 11 bases aligning to TRBD1. With V trimmed by 4 bases and J by 7 bases, 3 bases remained unmatched. Germline loops: CDR1 SQVTM, CDR2 ANQGSEA. CDR3 length: 13 residues. The CDR3 region has the DNA TGCAGCGTTGTGGGACAGGGGGGGAATGAGCAGTTCTTC. Amino acid sequence: CSVVGQGGNEQFF.

The CDR3 region is CASTEQGATYRGQETQYF. Here the CDR3 DNA reads TGTGCCAGCACCGAACAGGGGGCTACGTATAGGGGACAAGAGACCCAGTACTTC. The V and J genes are TRBV2 and TRBJ2-5, with 9 bases matching TRBD1. This CDR3 is built from 18 residues. In germline, CDR1 is SNHLY, CDR2 FYNNEI. J was trimmed by 2 bases and V by 7 bases; bases with no gene match: 17.

This clonotype has just a few counts. The rearrangement links TRBV12-3 or TRBV12-4 to TRBJ1-3; D is unresolved. The CDR3 extends over 14 amino acids. V lost 6 bases and J 4 bases, leaving 13 bases between the germline ends. Here the CDR3 DNA reads TGTGCCAGCAGGGTCCTTTTATGGGGAAACACCATATATTTT. Translating gives CASRVLLWGNTIYF.

The J gene is TRBJ2-1, the V gene TRBV6-2 or TRBV6-3; 7 bases align to TRBD2. V shed 2 bases, J shed 2 bases, and the junction held 6 bases outside the gene matches. Per the germline V gene, CDR1 is MNHEY and CDR2 is SVGEGT. The CDR3 loop spans 16 amino acids. DNA for the CDR3: TGTGCCAGCAGTTACCTCGGGGGAGGGCCCTACAATGAGCAGTTCTTC. It specifies CASSYLGGGPYNEQFF.

In its sample, this clonotype was seen a few times. J is TRBJ1-6 and V is TRBV6-5; 7 positions agree with TRBD1. The CDR3 sequence is 11 residues long. Germline CDR1 and CDR2: MNHEY and SVGAGI. Germline trimming cut 6 bases from V and 17 bases from J; bases unmatched to any gene: 7. In nucleotides, the CDR3 is TGTGCCAGCAGGGATGCCGGGACAGTCCACTTT. Its protein is CASRDAGTVHF.